The present T cell receptor (beta chain) was sequenced within a study of blood T cell repertoires in COVID-19. Produced via immunoSEQ multiplex PCR; TCRdb's table is partial and in-frame only. The sample records about 260,000 clones, around 86% being singletons. The length of the CDR3 is 12 residues. Germline lookup yields CDR1 MNHEY and CDR2 SMNVEV (reference sequence). Germline trimming cut 4 bases from V and 5 bases from J; bases unmatched to any gene: 0. To note about this clone: Other DNA sequences within the sample encode an identical CDR3.

Sequenced material: peripheral blood. This clonotype was obtained from a woman between 35 and 50 years old who had recovered from COVID-19. The V call is TRBV27, the J call TRBJ1-1, with 8 positions matching TRBD1. The CDR3: CASSYRGTEAFF. The CDR3 DNA follows: TGTGCCAGCAGTTACAGGGGGACTGAAGCTTTCTTT.